This T cell receptor beta chain was observed in a study of T-cell memory formation after mild COVID-19. Study details: TCR clusters largely stayed donor specific. Findings and limits, study-wide: What remained unconfirmed was the SARS-CoV-2 specificity of second-wave clones peaking on day 37.

This CDR3 region has 14 residues. Trimming cost V 8 bases and J 0 bases; bases outside gene matches: 2. CDR1 is LGHNA and CDR2 is YNFKEQ in the germline V gene. Regarding this clonotype: Its antigen is not identified.

Constant-segment primers were used for 5'RACE, and the resulting TCR alpha and TCR beta cDNA libraries carried sample barcodes and UMIs. TCRdb analysed the 5' RACE reads with MiXCR anew, one entry per CDR3 protein. The sample lists about 260,000 distinct CDR3 sequences, 15% to 20% occurring once. The genes are TRBV4-2 and TRBJ2-2, with TRBD1 matching over 8 bases. The sequenced sample consisted of PBMCs or a T cell subset sorted from them (not recorded which). This receptor was identified in a man aged 18 to 29 who had mild COVID-19 (a few samples of this study predate the infection). Cell type and time point are not known. The CDR3 coding sequence is TGTGCCAGCCGGGACAGGTCGAACACCGGGGAGCTGTTTTTT. Translated, it gives CASRDRSNTGELFF.